This T cell receptor beta chain was sequenced during a study of OX40 agonist ivuxolimab in advanced cancers. Study summary: While on treatment, patients had intravenous ivuxolimab at 0.01 to 10 mg/kg every 2 weeks. Partial responses were observed in three patients, of whom one had hepatocellular carcinoma and two had cutaneous melanoma.

TCRdb keeps only in-frame clones here, not all; method: immunoSEQ multiplex PCR. The sample yields roughly 6,000 clones, about 86% seen once. V lost 4 bases to trimming and J lost 4 bases, with 17 bases between them. Germline CDR1 SGHDT, CDR2 YYEEEE. The CDR3 spans 15 residues. Study-level results: At 0.1 to 3.0 mg/kg, CD4+ and CD8+ blood T cells expanded clonally by week 6.

Remarks on this clone: Its antigen is not known.

The gene calls are TRBV5-6 and TRBJ2-5; D may be TRBD1 (5 bases). The starting material was CD4+ or CD8+ T cells sorted from blood, obtained in a trial of the OX40 agonist ivuxolimab. This receptor was identified in an adult with an advanced solid tumor such as melanoma, head and neck, liver or kidney cancer. CDR3 in amino acids: CASSATQGNRETQYF. CDR3 DNA: TGTGCCAGCAGCGCGACCCAGGGTAATCGAGAGACCCAGTACTTC.